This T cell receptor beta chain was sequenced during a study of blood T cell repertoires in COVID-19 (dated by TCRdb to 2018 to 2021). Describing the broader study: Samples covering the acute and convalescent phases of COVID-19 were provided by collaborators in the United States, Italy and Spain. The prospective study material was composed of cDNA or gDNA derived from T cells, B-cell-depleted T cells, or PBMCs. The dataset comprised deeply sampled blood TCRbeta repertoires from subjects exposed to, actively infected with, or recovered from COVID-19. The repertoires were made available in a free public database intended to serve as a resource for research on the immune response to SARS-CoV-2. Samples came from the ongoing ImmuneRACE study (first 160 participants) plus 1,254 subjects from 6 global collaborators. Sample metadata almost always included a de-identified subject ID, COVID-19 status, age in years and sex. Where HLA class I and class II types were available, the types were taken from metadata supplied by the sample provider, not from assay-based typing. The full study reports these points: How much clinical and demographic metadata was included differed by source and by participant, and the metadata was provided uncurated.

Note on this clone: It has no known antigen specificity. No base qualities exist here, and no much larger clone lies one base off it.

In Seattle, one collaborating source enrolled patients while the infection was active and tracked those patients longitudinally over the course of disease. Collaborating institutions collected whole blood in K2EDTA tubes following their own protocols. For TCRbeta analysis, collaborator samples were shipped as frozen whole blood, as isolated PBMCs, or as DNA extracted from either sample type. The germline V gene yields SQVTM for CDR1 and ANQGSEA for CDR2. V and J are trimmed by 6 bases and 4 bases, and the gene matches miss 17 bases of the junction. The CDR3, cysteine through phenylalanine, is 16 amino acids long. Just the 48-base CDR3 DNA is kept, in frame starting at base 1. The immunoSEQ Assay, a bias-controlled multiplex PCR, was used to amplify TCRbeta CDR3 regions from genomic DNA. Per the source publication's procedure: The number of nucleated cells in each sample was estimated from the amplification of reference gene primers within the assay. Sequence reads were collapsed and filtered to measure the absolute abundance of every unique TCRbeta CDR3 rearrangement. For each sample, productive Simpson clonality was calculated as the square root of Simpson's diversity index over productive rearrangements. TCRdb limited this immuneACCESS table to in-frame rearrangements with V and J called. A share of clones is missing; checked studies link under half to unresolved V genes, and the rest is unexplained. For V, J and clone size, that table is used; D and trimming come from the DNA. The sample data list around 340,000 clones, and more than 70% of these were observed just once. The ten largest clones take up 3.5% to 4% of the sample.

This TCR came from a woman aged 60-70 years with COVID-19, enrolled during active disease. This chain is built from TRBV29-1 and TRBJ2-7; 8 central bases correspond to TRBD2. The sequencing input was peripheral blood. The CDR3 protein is CSVGLPSPGGAYEQYF. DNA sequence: TGCAGCGTCGGACTACCCTCTCCCGGGGGGGCTTACGAGCAGTACTTC.